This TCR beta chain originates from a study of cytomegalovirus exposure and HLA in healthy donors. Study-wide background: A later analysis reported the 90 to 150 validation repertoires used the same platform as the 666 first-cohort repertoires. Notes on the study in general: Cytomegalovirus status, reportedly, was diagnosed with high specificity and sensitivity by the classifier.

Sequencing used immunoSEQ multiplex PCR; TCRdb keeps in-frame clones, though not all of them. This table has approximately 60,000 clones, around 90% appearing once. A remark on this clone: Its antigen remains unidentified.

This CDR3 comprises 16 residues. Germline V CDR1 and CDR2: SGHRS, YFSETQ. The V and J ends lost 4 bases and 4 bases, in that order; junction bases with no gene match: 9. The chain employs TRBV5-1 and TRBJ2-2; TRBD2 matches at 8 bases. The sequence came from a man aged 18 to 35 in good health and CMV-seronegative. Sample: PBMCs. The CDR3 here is CASSPQREFLTGELFF. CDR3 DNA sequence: TGCGCCAGCAGCCCCCAGCGGGAGTTTCTCACCGGGGAGCTGTTTTTT.